The present TCR beta chain was sequenced within a study of cytotoxic CD8 clonotypes in ibrutinib-treated CLL. As for the study in general: Among the patients, roughly 12 presented as relapsed/refractory and about 15 as treatment-naive; around 17 showed unmutated IGHV.

The CDR3 covers 15 residues. Germline assignment: CDR1 LGHNA and CDR2 YSLEER. The germline V and J ends were trimmed by 6 bases and 1 base, with 15 bases remaining between them. Study observations and caveats: Contraction or stability on treatment was seen for public clonotypes, which were uncommon. A rise in clonality was seen at ibrutinib response, and a fall back toward baseline was seen at progression.

Investigators sought sequencing depths of between 1 in 200,000 and 1 in 1 million T cells. Data came from immunoSEQ multiplex PCR; TCRdb stores just in-frame clones and leaves some out. Of around 140,000 clones listed, 76% are singletons. In regard to this clone: No antigen is known for it.

This chain links TRBV4-3 with TRBJ1-1, with D perhaps TRBD1 (6 bases). This specimen was PBMCs, taken after 24 months of ibrutinib treatment. The origin of this receptor is a human donor with chronic lymphocytic leukemia. CDR3 region: CASSWGRGANTEAFF. The CDR3 DNA reads as TGCGCCAGCAGTTGGGGCCGGGGGGCGAACACTGAAGCTTTCTTT.